The table lists the clone carrying this T cell receptor (beta chain) with a count of one. Sequencing used immunoSEQ multiplex PCR; TCRdb keeps in-frame clones, though not all of them. The table records 200,000 to 250,000 clones, over 80% of them present only once. Participants classified as exposed had met a COVID-19 case within 2 weeks before study entry. The sample comes from a study of blood T cell repertoires in COVID-19. Study context: Donors in the United States, Italy and Spain gave samples during acute or convalescent COVID-19. PBMCs, B-cell-depleted T cells, or T cells were the source of the cDNA or gDNA that made up the material.

V was shortened by 4 bases and J by 4 bases, with 18 bases between the two germline ends. Germline loops: CDR1 MNHNY, CDR2 SVGAGI (reference sequence). The CDR3 is 16 residues long. The chain joins TRBV6-6 to TRBJ2-3, with D possibly TRBD1 on 5 matching bases. Material for sequencing was PBMCs or T cells enriched from blood (not recorded which). The source is a woman aged 30 to 39 who had been exposed to COVID-19. CDR3 in amino acids: CASSFGGEGVADTQYF. The CDR3 bases are TGTGCCAGCAGTTTTGGCGGAGAAGGGGTGGCAGATACGCAGTATTTT.